This T cell receptor beta chain was documented in a study of blood T cell repertoires in COVID-19 (TCRdb year 2020). With regard to the full study: Collaborator samples came from the United States, Italy and Spain and covered acute and convalescent phases of COVID-19. Where available, HLA class I and class II types were obtained from metadata supplied by the sample provider rather than from assay-based typing. The prospective study material was composed of cDNA or gDNA derived from T cells, B-cell-depleted T cells, or PBMCs. The samples were drawn from the first 160 participants of the ongoing ImmuneRACE study and from 1,254 subjects provided by 6 global collaborators. Sample metadata almost always included a de-identified subject ID, COVID-19 status, age in years and sex. The repertoires were made available in a free public database intended to serve as a resource for research on the immune response to SARS-CoV-2. Deeply sampled blood TCRbeta repertoires from subjects exposed to, actively infected with, or recovered from COVID-19 were included in the dataset.

The CDR3 starts with the cysteine, ends with the phenylalanine, and has 19 residues. Only the CDR3 DNA is retained, 57 bases long and in frame from the first base. Broader findings and caveats from the paper: Clinical and demographic metadata were provided uncurated, with the amount varying by source and participant.

In the prospective study, participants were roughly 18 to 95 years old, resided in 24 geographic areas of the United States, and were enrolled through a virtual design. In the prospective study, participants were assigned to cohorts based on the clinical history participants reported in a screening survey and a study questionnaire. For ImmuneRACE Cohort 3, a participant was defined as recovered based on two consecutive negative NP/OP PCR tests, clearance by a healthcare professional, or resolution of symptoms. Mobile phlebotomists in the prospective study collected whole blood, serum and a nasopharyngeal or oropharyngeal swab from every participant. Additional blood draws and questionnaires over an approximately two-month period could optionally be provided by prospective study participants. Before DNA extraction, blood samples from the prospective study were shipped at room temperature or frozen.

The immunoSEQ Assay, a bias-controlled multiplex PCR, was used to amplify TCRbeta CDR3 regions from genomic DNA. From the authors' description of their analysis: The number of nucleated cells in each sample was estimated by amplification of reference gene primers within the assay. To quantify the absolute abundance of each unique TCRbeta CDR3 rearrangement, sequence reads were collapsed and filtered. Productive Simpson clonality was computed per sample as the square root of Simpson's diversity index over productive rearrangements. The source is immuneACCESS, and TCRdb retained only in-frame sequences with V and J called. Part of the clones is not carried over; for the studies checked, unresolved V genes explain less than half of this, and the remainder is unexplained. D and trimming come from the DNA, and the V and J calls and clone size come from that table. Recorded for this sample are a few hundred thousand clones; about 87% of them occurred a single time. Of the sample, more than 8.5% falls within the top ten clones.

On this clone: Which antigen it targets is not known. No base qualities exist here, and no much larger clone lies one base off it.

Sequencing used PBMCs or T cells enriched from blood (not recorded which). This receptor was obtained from a young woman who had recovered from COVID-19. The chain was built from TRBV21-1 and TRBJ1-5. TRBV21-1 is noted as a pseudogene. The nucleotide sequence reads TGTGCCAGCAGCAAATTTTTGCTTACCCCCTTTAGTAGCAATCAGCCCCAGCATTTT. This translates into CASSKFLLTPFSSNQPQHF.